A selection of T cell receptor beta chains follows, all from one sample in a study of T-cell memory formation after mild COVID-19. TCRdb reprocessed the 5' RACE reads via MiXCR and lists one record per CDR3 protein. The profile shows a few hundred thousand distinct CDR3 sequences, roughly 21% of them singletons. Sequences were obtained from PBMCs or a T cell subset sorted from them (not recorded which). Receptor source: an adult woman who had mild COVID-19 (a few samples of this study predate the infection). Cell type and time point are not known. CDR3s include the opening cysteine and the closing phenylalanine or tryptophan. D genes are given only for firm matches. Where a row states a size, it is once, few, many or the class of an expanded clone; other rows omit it.

v_gene	d_gene	j_gene	abundance	CDR3aa	CDR3nt
TRBV2	.	TRBJ2-7	.	CASIKVGMTYEQYF	TGTGCCAGCATCAAAGTCGGGATGACCTACGAGCAGTACTTC
TRBV6-6	TRBD2	TRBJ2-5	few	CASRGASGRGETQYF	TGTGCCAGCAGAGGAGCTAGCGGGAGGGGGGAGACCCAGTACTTC
TRBV15	.	TRBJ2-1	.	CATSRAGVAVTGQRIYNEQFF	TGTGCCACCAGCAGAGCAGGGGTTGCGGTAACTGGACAGAGAATCTACAATGAGCAGTTCTTC
TRBV7-9	TRBD2	TRBJ2-1	.	CASSYGPAGHNEQFF	TGTGCCAGCAGCTACGGTCCAGCGGGGCACAATGAGCAGTTCTTC
TRBV20-1	TRBD1	TRBJ2-2	.	CSAGPTGIDTGELFF	TGCAGTGCCGGCCCGACAGGGATAGACACCGGGGAGCTGTTTTTT
TRBV7-2	.	TRBJ1-4	.	CASSLKAGVAEGKLFF	TGTGCCAGCAGCTTAAAAGCGGGGGTGGCGGAAGGAAAACTGTTTTTT
TRBV5-1	.	TRBJ2-7	.	CASSSFLDRPQTYEQYF	TGCGCCAGCAGCTCTTTCCTAGACAGGCCGCAAACCTACGAGCAGTACTTC
TRBV29-1	.	TRBJ2-2	.	CSVMDTNTGELFF	TGCAGCGTTATGGACACAAACACCGGGGAGCTGTTTTTT
TRBV29-1	.	TRBJ1-6	few	CSVQGPSPLHF	TGCAGCGTGCAGGGGCCGTCACCCCTCCACTTT
TRBV27	.	TRBJ1-2	once	CASSFAPGQGYGYTF	TGTGCCAGCAGTTTCGCGCCAGGGCAGGGCTATGGCTACACCTTC
TRBV7-2	.	TRBJ2-5	.	CASSLSQQTQYF	TGTGCCAGCAGCTTGAGTCAACAGACCCAGTACTTC
TRBV20-1	.	TRBJ1-5	few	CSARVGIRQPQHF	TGCAGTGCTAGGGTAGGGATCAGACAGCCCCAGCATTTT
TRBV27	.	TRBJ2-5	.	CASSFISRQQQETQYF	TGTGCCAGCAGTTTTATCTCAAGACAGCAACAAGAGACCCAGTACTTC
TRBV24-1	.	TRBJ1-2	few	CATSGPEAGMPNYGYTF	TGTGCCACCAGTGGACCCGAGGCAGGGATGCCTAACTATGGCTACACCTTC
TRBV4-1	TRBD2	TRBJ2-7	.	CASSQLTSGDYEQYF	TGCGCCAGCAGCCAACTAACTAGCGGGGACTACGAGCAGTACTTC
TRBV20-1	.	TRBJ2-7	.	CSARKAVEQYF	TGCAGTGCTAGAAAAGCGGTGGAGCAGTACTTC
TRBV4-3	TRBD1	TRBJ1-1	.	CASRRDRDLNTEVFF	TGCGCCAGCAGGAGAGACAGGGATCTGAACACTGAAGTTTTCTTT
TRBV20-1	TRBD1	TRBJ1-2	.	CSASGGTGGGYTF	TGCAGTGCCTCAGGGGGCACTGGTGGTGGCTACACCTTC
TRBV7-8	.	TRBJ2-7	few	CASSFEGIAYEQYF	TGTGCCAGCAGCTTTGAGGGAATTGCCTACGAGCAGTACTTC
TRBV6-5	TRBD2	TRBJ2-3	many	CASSLGLAPDTQYF	TGTGCCAGCAGTTTAGGACTAGCTCCAGATACGCAGTATTTT
TRBV12-3/TRBV12-4	TRBD1	TRBJ1-5	few	CASSLDRGYNQPQHF	TGTGCCAGCAGTCTCGACAGGGGTTACAATCAGCCCCAGCATTTT